This T cell receptor (beta chain) was observed in a study of blood T cell repertoires in COVID-19. Study as a whole: T cells, B-cell-depleted T cells, or PBMCs supplied cDNA or gDNA.

CDR1 LNHDA and CDR2 SQIVND come from the germline V gene (reference sequence). V was trimmed by 8 bases and J by 1 base, leaving 14 bases between them. The CDR3 has 14 amino acids. Data came from immunoSEQ multiplex PCR; TCRdb stores just in-frame clones and leaves some out. Of about 220,000 clones listed, around 81% are singletons. The sequence derives from a human donor in a cohort sampled during active COVID-19. Source material: peripheral blood. J is TRBJ1-1 and V is TRBV19; TRBD1 is a possible D gene (5 bases). CDR3 nucleotides: TGTGCCAGTTGCACGGGACTTAGGAACACTGAAGCTTTCTTT. Translated: CASCTGLRNTEAFF.